This entry describes one T cell receptor beta chain. This entry comes from a study of blood T cell repertoires in COVID-19. Study details: T cells, B-cell-depleted T cells, or PBMCs provided the cDNA or gDNA that served as material.

The CDR3 extends over 13 amino acids. With 4 bases removed from V and 9 bases from J, the gap between germline ends came to 13 bases. Germline lookup yields CDR1 LGHDT and CDR2 YNNKEL (reference sequence). Sequencing was performed with immunoSEQ multiplex PCR; in TCRdb, only in-frame clones are kept and a portion is missing. The data show about 44,000 clones, with 75% to 90% seen just once and 1% to 1.5% held by the top ten. This clonotype originated in a woman aged 40 to 49 with acute or convalescent COVID-19. This chain connects TRBV3-1 (or the pseudogene TRBV3-2) to TRBJ2-1; a weak D match, TRBD1 (5 bases). Sequenced input: peripheral blood. CDR3 sequence: CASSLDSSSEQFF. CDR3 DNA sequence: TGTGCCAGCAGCCTCGACAGCTCCTCTGAGCAGTTCTTC.